These 12 T cell receptor beta chains were all obtained from the same sample, sequenced in a study of type 1 regulatory T cells. Each CDR3 protein gets one entry after TCRdb re-called the reads with MiXCR. There are about 97,000 distinct CDR3 sequences in the sample; roughly 31% occur only once, and roughly 2.4% lies in the top ten. Sequencing was carried out using CD4+ T cells, either the whole sample or a sorted fraction (not recorded which). Receptors were obtained from a human donor in good health.

The chain employs TRBV10-3 and TRBJ2-6; 10 bases match TRBD1. There are 16 residues in the CDR3. V lost 11 bases to trimming and J lost 0 bases; unmatched junction nucleotides: 7. Germline loops: CDR1 ENHRY, CDR2 SYGVKD. CDR3 sequence: CASRTGGTSGANVLTF. The CDR3 DNA reads TGTGCCTCCCGGACAGGGGGAACCTCTGGGGCCAACGTCCTGACTTTC.

This clonotype was observed at least ten times. The chain links TRBV5-1 to TRBJ2-1; 8 bases match TRBD1. The CDR3 length is 14 residues. Looked up from germline, CDR1 is SGHRS and CDR2 is YFSETQ. With 0 bases clipped from V and 11 bases from J, the junction kept 7 bases outside the gene matches. The CDR3, as DNA: TGCGCCAGCAGCTTGGGGACAGGGTATTCGCAGCAGTTCTTC. This translates into CASSLGTGYSQQFF.

In its sample, this clonotype was seen a few times. This chain uses TRBV12-3 or TRBV12-4 with TRBJ2-2, with D perhaps TRBD1 or TRBD2 (5 bases each). The length of the CDR3 is 22 residues. Trimming removed 3 bases from V and 0 bases from J, with 29 bases in between. The CDR3 nucleotides read TGTGCCAGCAGTTTGGGATTCTTCTCCTTTGATCCGGGACGGACGAACACCGGGGAGCTGTTTTTT. It is translated as CASSLGFFSFDPGRTNTGELFF.

The chain is built from TRBV20-1 and TRBJ2-1; TRBD2 matches 9 bases. With 3 bases clipped from V and 3 bases from J, the junction kept 3 bases outside the gene matches. Germline CDR1 reads DFQATT; CDR2 reads SNEGSKA (reference sequence). The CDR3 sequence is 14 residues long. CDR3 nucleotide sequence: TGCAGTGCTAGTCCTAGCGGGAACTACAATGAGCAGTTCTTC. Protein sequence: CSASPSGNYNEQFF.

There are a few counts of this clonotype. This chain links TRBV20-1 with TRBJ1-1, with TRBD1 matching 8 bases. From germline, CDR1 is DFQATT and CDR2 SNEGSKA (reference sequence). V gave up 4 bases and J gave up 2 bases; unmatched junction bases: 6. The CDR3 sequence is 14 residues long. This chain's CDR3 is CSAKRTGQNTEAFF. The CDR3 DNA is TGCAGTGCTAAGCGGACAGGGCAAAACACTGAAGCTTTCTTT.

V and J are TRBV19 and TRBJ2-1; 8 positions match TRBD1. CDR1 and CDR2 (germline): LNHDA, SQIVND (reference sequence). This CDR3 has 14 amino acids. Unmatched junction bases numbered 9, after V lost 6 bases and J lost 8 bases. The CDR3 region is CASSLLDRGDEQFF. The CDR3 region has the DNA TGTGCCAGTAGCCTACTCGACAGGGGCGATGAGCAGTTCTTC.

There are a few counts of this clonotype. The chain employs TRBV30 and TRBJ2-7; unclear D gene. V lost 0 bases to trimming and J lost 0 bases, with 15 bases between them. The CDR3 sequence is 16 residues long. The germline V gene has CDR1 GTSNPN and CDR2 SVGIG (reference sequence). The CDR3 DNA sequence: TGTGCCTGGAGTGTCCCCACGACAAGGAGCTCCTACGAGCAGTACTTC. It yields the protein CAWSVPTTRSSYEQYF.

The rearrangement uses TRBV20-1 and TRBJ2-7, with 9 bases identical to TRBD1. V lost 5 bases, J lost 4 bases, and 9 bases stayed unmatched. Per the germline V gene, CDR1 is DFQATT and CDR2 is SNEGSKA (reference sequence). This CDR3 has 14 residues. The CDR3 region has the DNA TGCAGTGCTTGGCCGGGACAGGGAAATTACGAGCAGTACTTC. It translates to CSAWPGQGNYEQYF.

This clonotype was detected only a few times. The V and J genes are TRBV29-1 and TRBJ2-5; possibly TRBD1 for D (6 bases). CDR1 is SQVTM and CDR2 is ANQGSEA in the germline V gene. Between the trimmed V and J ends, which lost 6 bases and 2 bases, there was a span of 13 bases. The CDR3 sequence is 13 residues long. The CDR3 reads CSVVRTEQETQYF. DNA for the CDR3: TGCAGCGTGGTAAGGACAGAGCAAGAGACCCAGTACTTC.

In its sample, this clonotype was seen a few times. The rearrangement uses TRBV6-2 or TRBV6-3 and TRBJ1-5; no clear D. The germline V gene has CDR1 MNHEY and CDR2 SVGEGT. V was cut by 7 bases and J by 4 bases, with 14 bases left in between. CDR3 length: 14 amino acids. This CDR3 reads CASTTVPENQPQHF. CDR3 nucleotide sequence: TGTGCCAGCACCACCGTCCCAGAAAATCAGCCCCAGCATTTT.

Only a few counts were recorded for this clonotype. The chain uses TRBV6-2 or TRBV6-3 and TRBJ1-5, with D possibly TRBD1 on 6 matching bases. Germline values: CDR1 MNHEY, CDR2 SVGEGT. The CDR3 covers 15 residues. Deletions cut 6 bases from V and 4 bases from J, with 16 bases between. CDR3 loop: CASRTDSTNNQPQHF. CDR3 DNA: TGTGCCAGCAGAACGGACAGTACCAATAATCAGCCCCAGCATTTT.

The CDR3 is CASSVDLGGSTNTGELFF. The CDR3 bases are TGTGCCAGCAGCGTAGATCTTGGCGGGAGTACGAACACCGGGGAGCTGTTTTTT. The chain couples TRBV9 to TRBJ2-2; 7 bases are shared with TRBD2. The CDR3 extends over 18 amino acids. The J segment lost 0 bases and the V segment lost 0 bases, leaving 8 bases of the junction unmatched. Germline V gene data show CDR1 as SGDLS and CDR2 as YYNGEE.